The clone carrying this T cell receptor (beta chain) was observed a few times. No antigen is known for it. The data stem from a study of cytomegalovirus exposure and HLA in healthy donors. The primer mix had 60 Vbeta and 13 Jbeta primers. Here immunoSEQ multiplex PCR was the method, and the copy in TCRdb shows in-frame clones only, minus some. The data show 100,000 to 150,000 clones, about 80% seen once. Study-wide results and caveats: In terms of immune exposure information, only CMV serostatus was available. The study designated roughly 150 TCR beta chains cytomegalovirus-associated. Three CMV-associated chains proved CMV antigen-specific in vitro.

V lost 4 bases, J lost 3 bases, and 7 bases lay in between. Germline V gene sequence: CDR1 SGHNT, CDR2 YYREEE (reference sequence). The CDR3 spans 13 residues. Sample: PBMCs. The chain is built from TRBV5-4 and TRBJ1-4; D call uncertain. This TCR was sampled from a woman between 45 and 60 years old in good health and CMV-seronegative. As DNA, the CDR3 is TGTGCCAGCAGCCCCGGAGCTAATGAAAAACTGTTTTTT. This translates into CASSPGANEKLFF.